Sequencing of this TCR beta chain was carried out in a study of control samples from healthy donors and cancer patients. Trimming removed 3 bases from V and 3 bases from J, with 9 bases in between. The CDR3 spans 14 residues. Germline values: CDR1 GTSNPN, CDR2 SVGIG (reference sequence). Assay used: immunoSEQ multiplex PCR; TCRdb lists only in-frame clones, some missing. This table has some 11,000 clones, approximately 94% appearing once. The receptor was derived from a man in his 70s with head and neck cancer. The chain couples TRBV30 to TRBJ1-6; D possibly corresponds to TRBD1 (5 bases). Sequencing was done on a sample of PBMCs. CDR3: CAWSQTDYNSPLHF. CDR3 nucleotide sequence: TGTGCCTGGAGCCAGACAGACTATAATTCACCCCTCCACTTT.